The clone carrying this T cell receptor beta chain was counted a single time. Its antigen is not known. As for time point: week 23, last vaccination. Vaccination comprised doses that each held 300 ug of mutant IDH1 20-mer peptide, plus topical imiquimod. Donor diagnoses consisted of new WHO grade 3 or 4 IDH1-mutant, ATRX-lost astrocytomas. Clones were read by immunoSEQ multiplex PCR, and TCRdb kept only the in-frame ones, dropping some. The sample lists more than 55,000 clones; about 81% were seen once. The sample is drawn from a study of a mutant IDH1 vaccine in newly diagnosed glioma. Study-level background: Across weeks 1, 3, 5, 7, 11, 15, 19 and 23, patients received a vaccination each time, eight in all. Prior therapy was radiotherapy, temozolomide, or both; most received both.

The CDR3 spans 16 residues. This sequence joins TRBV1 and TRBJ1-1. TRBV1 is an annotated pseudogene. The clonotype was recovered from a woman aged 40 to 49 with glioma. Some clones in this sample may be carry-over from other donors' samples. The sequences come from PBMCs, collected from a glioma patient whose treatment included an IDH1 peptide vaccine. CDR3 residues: CTSSPLCRGTRTEAFF. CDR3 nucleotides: TGCACCAGCAGCCCCCTGTGCCGGGGAACTAGGACTGAAGCTTTCTTT.